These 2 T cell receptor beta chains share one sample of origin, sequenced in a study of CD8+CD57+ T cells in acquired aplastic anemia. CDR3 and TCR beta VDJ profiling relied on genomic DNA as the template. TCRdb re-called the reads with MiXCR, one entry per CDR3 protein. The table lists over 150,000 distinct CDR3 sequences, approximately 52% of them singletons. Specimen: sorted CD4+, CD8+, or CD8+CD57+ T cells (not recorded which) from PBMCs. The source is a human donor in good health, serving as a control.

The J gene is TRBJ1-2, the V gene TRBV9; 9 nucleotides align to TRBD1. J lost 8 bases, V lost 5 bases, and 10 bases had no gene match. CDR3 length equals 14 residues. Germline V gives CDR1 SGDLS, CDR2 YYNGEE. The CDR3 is CASSRTGAIEGYTF. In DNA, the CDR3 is TGTGCCAGCAGTCGGACAGGGGCTATTGAGGGCTACACCTTC. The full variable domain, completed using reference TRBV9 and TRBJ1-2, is DSGVTQTPKHLITATGQRVTLRCSPRSGDLSVYWYQQSLDQGLQFLIQYYNGEERAKGNILERFSAQQFPDLHSELNLSSLELGDSALYFCASSRTGAIEGYTFGSGTRLTVV.

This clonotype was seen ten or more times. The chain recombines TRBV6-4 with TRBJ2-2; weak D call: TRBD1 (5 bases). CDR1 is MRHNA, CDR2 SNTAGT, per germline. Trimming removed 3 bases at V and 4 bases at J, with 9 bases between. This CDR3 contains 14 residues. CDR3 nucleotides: TGTGCCAGCAGTGAACAGGAGACCACCGGGGAGCTGTTTTTT. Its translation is CASSEQETTGELFF.